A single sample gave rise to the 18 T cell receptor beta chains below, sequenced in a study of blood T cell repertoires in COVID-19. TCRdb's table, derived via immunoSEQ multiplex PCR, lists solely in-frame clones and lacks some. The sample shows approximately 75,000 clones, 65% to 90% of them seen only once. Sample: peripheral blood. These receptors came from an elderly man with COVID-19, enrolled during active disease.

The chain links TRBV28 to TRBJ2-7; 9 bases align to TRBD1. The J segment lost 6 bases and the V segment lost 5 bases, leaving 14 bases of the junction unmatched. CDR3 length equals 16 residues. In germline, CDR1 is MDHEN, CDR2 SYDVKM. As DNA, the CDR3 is TGTGCCAGCAGTCCCTACCCGGGACAGGGAATCACCGAGCAGTACTTC. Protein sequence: CASSPYPGQGITEQYF.

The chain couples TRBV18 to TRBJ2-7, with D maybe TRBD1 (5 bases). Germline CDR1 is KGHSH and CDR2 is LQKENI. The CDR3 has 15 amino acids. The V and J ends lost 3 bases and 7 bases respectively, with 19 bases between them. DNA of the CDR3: TGTGCCAGCTCACCGGAGAGACAGCCGACGACGGAGCAGTACTTC. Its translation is CASSPERQPTTEQYF.

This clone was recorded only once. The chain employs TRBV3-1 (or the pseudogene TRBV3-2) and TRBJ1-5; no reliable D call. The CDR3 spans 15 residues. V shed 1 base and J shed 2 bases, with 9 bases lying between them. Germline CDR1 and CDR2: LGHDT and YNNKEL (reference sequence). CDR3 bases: TGTGCCAGCAGCCAAGGGGCAATTGGCAATCAGCCCCAGCATTTT. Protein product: CASSQGAIGNQPQHF.

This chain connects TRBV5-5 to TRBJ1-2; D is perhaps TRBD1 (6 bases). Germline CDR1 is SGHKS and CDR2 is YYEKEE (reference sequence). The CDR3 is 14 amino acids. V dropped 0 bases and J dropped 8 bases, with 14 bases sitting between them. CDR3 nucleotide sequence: TGTGCCAGCAGCTTGGATAACAGGGTCGAAGGCTACACCTTC. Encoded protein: CASSLDNRVEGYTF.

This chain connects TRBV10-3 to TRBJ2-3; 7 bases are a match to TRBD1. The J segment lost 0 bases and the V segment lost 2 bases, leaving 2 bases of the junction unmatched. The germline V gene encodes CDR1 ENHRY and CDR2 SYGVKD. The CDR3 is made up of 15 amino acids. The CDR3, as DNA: TGTGCCATCAGTGAGAACAGGGGAAGCACAGATACGCAGTATTTT. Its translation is CAISENRGSTDTQYF.

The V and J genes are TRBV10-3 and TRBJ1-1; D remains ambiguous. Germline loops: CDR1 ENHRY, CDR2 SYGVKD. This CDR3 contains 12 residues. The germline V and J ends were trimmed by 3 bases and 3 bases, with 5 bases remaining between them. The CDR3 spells CAISDRDTEAFF. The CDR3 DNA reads TGTGCCATCAGTGACCGGGACACTGAAGCTTTCTTT.

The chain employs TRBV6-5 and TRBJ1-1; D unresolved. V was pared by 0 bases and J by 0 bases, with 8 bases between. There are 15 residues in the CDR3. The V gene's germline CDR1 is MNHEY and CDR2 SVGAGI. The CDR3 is CASSYSKNMNTEAFF. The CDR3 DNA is TGTGCCAGCAGTTACTCGAAAAACATGAACACTGAAGCTTTCTTT.

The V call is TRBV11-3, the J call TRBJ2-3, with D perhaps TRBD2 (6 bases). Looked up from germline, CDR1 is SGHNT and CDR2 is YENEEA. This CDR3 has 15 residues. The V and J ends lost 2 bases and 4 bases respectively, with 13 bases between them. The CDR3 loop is CASSLSAASADTQYF. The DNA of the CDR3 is TGTGCCAGCAGCTTATCTGCGGCTAGCGCAGATACGCAGTATTTT.

In DNA, the CDR3 is TGTGCCAGCAGCCGGGGCGGGGGGGCCCACGAGCAGTACTTC. Amino acid sequence: CASSRGGGAHEQYF. This chain joins TRBV11-2 and TRBJ2-7, with 9 bases aligning to TRBD2. With 5 bases clipped from V and 5 bases from J, the junction kept 7 bases outside the gene matches. This CDR3 has 14 residues. CDR1 and CDR2 (germline): SGHAT, FQNNGV.

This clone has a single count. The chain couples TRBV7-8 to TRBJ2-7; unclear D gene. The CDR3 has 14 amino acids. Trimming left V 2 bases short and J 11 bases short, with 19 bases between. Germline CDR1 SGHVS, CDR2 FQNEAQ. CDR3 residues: CASSLSSGLGNKYF. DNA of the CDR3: TGTGCCAGCAGCTTATCCTCGGGTTTAGGCAATAAGTACTTC.

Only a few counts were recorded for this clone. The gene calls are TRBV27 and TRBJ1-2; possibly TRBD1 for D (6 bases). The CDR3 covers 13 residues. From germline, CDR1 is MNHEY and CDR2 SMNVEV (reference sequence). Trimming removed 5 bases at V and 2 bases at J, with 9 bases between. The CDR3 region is CASSVGQNYGYTF. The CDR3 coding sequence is TGTGCCAGCAGTGTAGGACAGAACTATGGCTACACCTTC.

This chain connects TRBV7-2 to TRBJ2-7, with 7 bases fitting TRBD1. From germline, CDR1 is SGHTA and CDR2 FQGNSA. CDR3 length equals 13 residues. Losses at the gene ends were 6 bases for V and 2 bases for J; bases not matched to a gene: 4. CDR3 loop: CASRQQGTYEQYF. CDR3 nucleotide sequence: TGTGCCAGCAGGCAACAGGGGACCTACGAGCAGTACTTC. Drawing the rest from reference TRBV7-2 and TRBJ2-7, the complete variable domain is GAGVSQSPSNKVTEKGKDVELRCDPISGHTALYWYRQSLGQGLEFLIYFQGNSAPDKSGLPSDRFSAERTGGSVSTLTIQRTQQEDSAVYLCASRQQGTYEQYFGPGTRLTVT.

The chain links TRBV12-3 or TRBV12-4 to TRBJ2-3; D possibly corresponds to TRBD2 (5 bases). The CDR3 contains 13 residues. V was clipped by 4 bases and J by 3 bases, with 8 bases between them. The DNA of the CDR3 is TGTGCCAGCAGTTCGGGGAATACAGATACGCAGTATTTT. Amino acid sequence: CASSSGNTDTQYF.

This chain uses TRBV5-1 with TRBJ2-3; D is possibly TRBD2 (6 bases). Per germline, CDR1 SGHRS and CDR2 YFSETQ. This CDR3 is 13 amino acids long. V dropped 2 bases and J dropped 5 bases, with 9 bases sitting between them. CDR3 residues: CASSFIGGDTQYF. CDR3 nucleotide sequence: TGCGCCAGCAGCTTTATCGGGGGAGATACGCAGTATTTT.

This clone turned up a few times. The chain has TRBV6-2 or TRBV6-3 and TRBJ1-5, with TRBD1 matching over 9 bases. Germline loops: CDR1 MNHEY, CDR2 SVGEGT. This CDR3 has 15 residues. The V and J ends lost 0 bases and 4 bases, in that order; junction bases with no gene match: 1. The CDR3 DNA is TGTGCCAGCAGTTACTCGACAGGGGGTAATCAGCCCCAGCATTTT. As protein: CASSYSTGGNQPQHF.

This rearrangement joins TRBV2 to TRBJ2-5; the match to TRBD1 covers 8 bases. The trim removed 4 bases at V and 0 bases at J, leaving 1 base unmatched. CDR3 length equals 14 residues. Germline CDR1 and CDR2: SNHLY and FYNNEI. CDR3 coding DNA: TGTGCCAGCAGTGGACAGGGGTACCAAGAGACCCAGTACTTC. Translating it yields CASSGQGYQETQYF.

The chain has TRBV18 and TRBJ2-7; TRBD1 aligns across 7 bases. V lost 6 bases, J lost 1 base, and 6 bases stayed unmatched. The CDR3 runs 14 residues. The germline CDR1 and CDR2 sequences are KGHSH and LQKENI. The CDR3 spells CASSIGTDSYEQYF. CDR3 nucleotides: TGTGCCAGCTCTATTGGGACAGATTCCTACGAGCAGTACTTC.

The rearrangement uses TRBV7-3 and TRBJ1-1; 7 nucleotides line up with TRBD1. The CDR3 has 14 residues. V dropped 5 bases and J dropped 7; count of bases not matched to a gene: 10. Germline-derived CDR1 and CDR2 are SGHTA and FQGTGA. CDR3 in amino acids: CASSPWTGLGEAFF. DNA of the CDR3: TGTGCCAGCAGCCCTTGGACAGGCTTGGGTGAAGCTTTCTTT. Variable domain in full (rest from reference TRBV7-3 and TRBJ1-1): GAGVSQTPSNKVTEKGKYVELRCDPISGHTALYWYRQSLGQGPEFLIYFQGTGAADDSGLPNDRFFAVRPEGSVSTLKIQRTERGDSAVYLCASSPWTGLGEAFFGQGTRLTVV.